This entry lists 14 T cell receptor beta chains sequenced from one sample in a study of blood T cell repertoires in COVID-19. Clones were read by immunoSEQ multiplex PCR, and TCRdb kept only the in-frame ones, dropping some. The table includes hundreds of thousands of clones, just over 85% detected once. Sequenced material: PBMCs or T cells enriched from blood (not recorded which). The receptors were sampled from a man between 18 and 35 years old who had recovered from COVID-19.

This sequence joins TRBV28 and TRBJ2-1, with a possible D match to TRBD2 (5 bases). Trimming pared 9 bases from V and 6 bases from J, leaving 15 bases between. The germline V gene has CDR1 MDHEN and CDR2 SYDVKM. CDR3 length: 13 residues. The CDR3 coding sequence is TGTGCCAGTACTAGTGCAGTCTCCAATGAGCAGTTCTTC. Its protein product is CASTSAVSNEQFF.

The CDR3 DNA reads as TGTGCCAGCACCAAGGGACAGGGTTCAGACTATGGCTACACCTTC. It encodes CASTKGQGSDYGYTF. The chain combines TRBV5-4 with TRBJ1-2, with 9 bases that match TRBD1. V was pared by 6 bases and J by 3 bases, with 9 bases of the junction left unmatched. The CDR3 is made up of 15 amino acids. Germline loops: CDR1 SGHNT, CDR2 YYREEE (reference sequence).

V is TRBV27 and J is TRBJ1-1, with 7 bases that match TRBD1. The J segment lost 1 base and the V segment lost 7 bases, leaving 3 bases of the junction unmatched. This CDR3 is 13 amino acids long. Germline CDR1 is MNHEY and CDR2 is SMNVEV (reference sequence). The CDR3 sequence: CASKYRGNTEAFF. CDR3 sequence (DNA): TGTGCCAGCAAATACAGGGGGAACACTGAAGCTTTCTTT.

This chain links TRBV9 with TRBJ2-2; 9 bases are shared with TRBD2. This CDR3 contains 17 residues. The V gene end was trimmed by 1 base and the J gene end by 0 bases; junction bases not matched to a gene: 4. Germline V gene data show CDR1 as SGDLS and CDR2 as YYNGEE. The CDR3 region has the DNA TGTGCCAGCAGCGTATACCGACTAGCGGCGAACACCGGGGAGCTGTTTTTT. Amino acid sequence: CASSVYRLAANTGELFF.

CDR3 sequence: CASGSRDFSYEQYF. The DNA of the CDR3 is TGCGCCAGCGGGTCCCGGGACTTCTCCTACGAGCAGTACTTC. V gene TRBV4-1 combines with J gene TRBJ2-7, with D possibly TRBD2 on 6 matching bases. The germline V gene has CDR1 MGHRA and CDR2 YSYEKL. Trimming pared 8 bases from V and 0 bases from J, leaving 14 bases between. CDR3 length: 14 amino acids.

The V gene is TRBV6-1, the J gene TRBJ2-1, with TRBD2 matching over 13 bases. Germline lookup yields CDR1 MNHNS and CDR2 SASEGT. V shed 1 base, J shed 15 bases, and the junction held 6 bases outside the gene matches. The CDR3 is made up of 14 amino acids. This chain's CDR3 is CASSEETSGGRWFF. Written as DNA, the CDR3 is TGTGCCAGCAGTGAAGAGACTAGCGGGGGGCGCTGGTTCTTC.

This clone was found once. This chain uses TRBV6-5 with TRBJ2-3; perhaps TRBD1 as D (6 bases). This CDR3 has 15 amino acids. Germline-derived CDR1 and CDR2 are MNHEY and SVGAGI. The ends were cut back, 8 bases at V and 3 bases at J, with 18 bases in the middle. The DNA for the CDR3 is TGTGCCAGCGTAATCAGGAGTGACAGGACAGATACGCAGTATTTT. Amino acids: CASVIRSDRTDTQYF.

The sample holds many counts of this clone. The chain is built from TRBV6-2 or TRBV6-3 and TRBJ1-2; D is ambiguous. With 5 bases removed from V and 7 bases from J, the gap between germline ends came to 14 bases. CDR3 length: 13 amino acids. Germline loops: CDR1 MNHEY, CDR2 SVGEGT. CDR3 sequence reads: CASSTPYSPGYTF. In nucleotides, the CDR3 is TGTGCCAGCAGTACCCCATATAGTCCTGGCTACACCTTC.

This chain joins TRBV6-4 and TRBJ2-3; possible D gene TRBD2, 6 bases. Trimming took 3 bases from V and 4 from J, leaving 14 bases between them. Germline V lookup: CDR1 MRHNA, CDR2 SNTAGT. The CDR3 covers 15 residues. The CDR3: CASSDLAGKSDTQYF. The CDR3 DNA reads as TGTGCCAGCAGTGATCTGGCGGGGAAGTCAGATACGCAGTATTTT.

The J gene is TRBJ2-7, the V gene TRBV5-4, with TRBD1 matching 7 bases. Losses at the gene ends were 5 bases for V and 5 bases for J; bases not matched to a gene: 7. The CDR3 spans 13 residues. Per germline, CDR1 SGHNT and CDR2 YYREEE (reference sequence). CDR3 protein: CASRSQGFNEQYF. The CDR3 DNA follows: TGTGCCAGCAGATCACAGGGGTTCAACGAGCAGTACTTC.

The chain uses TRBV27 and TRBJ2-7; 13 bases are a match to TRBD2. Germline CDR1 reads MNHEY; CDR2 reads SMNVEV (reference sequence). The CDR3 covers 17 residues. The V and J ends lost 5 bases and 3 bases, in that order; junction bases with no gene match: 10. CDR3 in DNA: TGTGCCAGCAGTAGAAGTGGACTAGCGGGGGTGTACTACGAGCAGTACTTC. It yields the protein CASSRSGLAGVYYEQYF.

The rearrangement links TRBV5-4 to TRBJ1-2; 8 bases map to TRBD1. The junction had 10 bases not matched to a gene; V was cut back by 4 bases and J by 5 bases. This CDR3 spans 15 amino acids. Germline V CDR1 and CDR2: SGHNT, YYREEE (reference sequence). This CDR3 is CASSQDRGGLYGYTF. Here the CDR3 DNA reads TGTGCCAGCAGCCAAGACAGGGGTGGGTTATATGGCTACACCTTC.

This clone has more than one count but fewer than ten. The genes are TRBV30 and TRBJ1-2, with D possibly matching TRBD1 (6 bases). The CDR3 runs to 13 residues. Trimming took off 5 bases at V and 7 bases at J, with 17 bases between the two ends. The V gene's germline CDR1 is GTSNPN and CDR2 SVGIG (reference sequence). This CDR3 reads CAWSRGDIPGYTF. The CDR3 region has the DNA TGTGCCTGGTCCCGTGGGGACATCCCTGGCTACACCTTC.

This sequence joins TRBV4-1 and TRBJ1-4; D is unresolved. Germline V gene sequence: CDR1 MGHRA, CDR2 YSYEKL. CDR3 length: 17 residues. Trimming took off 0 bases at V and 5 bases at J, with 16 bases between the two ends. The CDR3 is CASSQDPRQEGNEKLFF. The CDR3 DNA is TGCGCCAGCAGCCAAGACCCCAGGCAGGAGGGAAATGAAAAACTGTTTTTT.